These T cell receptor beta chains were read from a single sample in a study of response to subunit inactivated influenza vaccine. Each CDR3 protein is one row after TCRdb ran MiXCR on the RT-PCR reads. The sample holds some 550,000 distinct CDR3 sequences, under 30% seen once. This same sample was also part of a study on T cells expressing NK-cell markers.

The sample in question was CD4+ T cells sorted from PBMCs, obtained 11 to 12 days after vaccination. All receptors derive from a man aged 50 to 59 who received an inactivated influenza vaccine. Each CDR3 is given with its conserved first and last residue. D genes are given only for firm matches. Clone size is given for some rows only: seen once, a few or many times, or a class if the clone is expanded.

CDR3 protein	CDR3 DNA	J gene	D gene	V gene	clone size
CASSARQGYTGELFF	TGTGCCAGCAGCGCCAGACAGGGGTACACCGGGGAGCTGTTTTTT	TRBJ2-2	TRBD1	TRBV9	-
CASSLVLGFTDTQYF	TGTGCCAGCAGCTTAGTTCTGGGGTTCACAGATACGCAGTATTTT	TRBJ2-3	-	TRBV11-2	few
CAISPLAGGQETQYF	TGTGCCATCAGTCCCCTAGCGGGGGGGCAAGAGACCCAGTACTTC	TRBJ2-5	TRBD2	TRBV10-3	few
CASSLTEGGNTIYF	TGTGCCAGCAGTTTAACCGAGGGAGGAAACACCATATATTTT	TRBJ1-3	-	TRBV12-3/TRBV12-4	-
CASSLVGLADSYEQYF	TGCGCCAGCAGCTTGGTCGGACTAGCGGATTCCTACGAGCAGTACTTC	TRBJ2-7	TRBD2	TRBV5-1	many
CASSQESGYTDTQYF	TGCGCCAGCAGCCAAGAATCTGGCTACACAGATACGCAGTATTTT	TRBJ2-3	-	TRBV4-1	-
CASRGMWDTDTQYF	TGTGCCAGCAGAGGGATGTGGGACACAGATACGCAGTATTTT	TRBJ2-3	-	TRBV6-2/TRBV6-3	-
CASQIGLASTGELFF	TGTGCCAGTCAAATCGGGCTAGCCAGCACCGGGGAGCTGTTTTTT	TRBJ2-2	-	TRBV6-1	many
CASSLLQGAGNQPQHF	TGTGCCAGCAGCTTACTACAGGGGGCGGGCAATCAGCCCCAGCATTTT	TRBJ1-5	TRBD1	TRBV5-6	few
CASSQDGTRSSYEQYF	TGCGCCAGCAGCCAAGACGGGACTAGGTCTTCCTACGAGCAGTACTTC	TRBJ2-7	TRBD2	TRBV4-3	many
CASSRMGTYGYTF	TGTGCCAGCAGTCGTATGGGGACGTATGGCTACACCTTC	TRBJ1-2	-	TRBV27	-
CSAPGTSGSLPYEQYF	TGCAGTGCACCCGGGACTAGCGGGAGCCTTCCCTACGAGCAGTACTTC	TRBJ2-7	TRBD2	TRBV20-1	once
CASSLVQGSNYGYTF	TGCGCCAGCAGCTTGGTCCAGGGATCTAACTATGGCTACACCTTC	TRBJ1-2	-	TRBV5-1	few
CASSPGQGASADTQYF	TGCGCCAGCAGCCCGGGACAGGGGGCGTCCGCAGATACGCAGTATTTT	TRBJ2-3	TRBD1	TRBV4-1	few
CASSDIWAFF	TGTGCCAGCAGTGATATTTGGGCTTTCTTT	TRBJ1-1	-	TRBV6-1	-
CASSYFQKETQYF	TGTGCCAGCAGTTACTTTCAAAAAGAGACCCAGTACTTC	TRBJ2-5	-	TRBV6-2/TRBV6-3	-
CASSFNSAYEQYF	TGTGCCAGCAGTTTCAACAGCGCCTACGAGCAGTACTTC	TRBJ2-7	-	TRBV12-3/TRBV12-4	few
CASSASGSPVNEQFF	TGTGCCAGCAGTGCGAGCGGGAGTCCCGTGAATGAGCAGTTCTTC	TRBJ2-1	TRBD2	TRBV25-1	-
CATSDPGTAKDEQFF	TGTGCCACCAGTGATCCCGGGACCGCGAAGGATGAGCAGTTCTTC	TRBJ2-1	-	TRBV24-1	-
CASSFKQGHGELFF	TGTGCCAGCAGTTTCAAACAGGGTCACGGGGAGCTGTTTTTT	TRBJ2-2	-	TRBV27	-
CSARDSLYQETQYF	TGCAGTGCGAGGGACTCCCTGTACCAAGAGACCCAGTACTTC	TRBJ2-5	-	TRBV20-1	-
CASRPYIAGTDTQYF	TGTGCCAGCAGGCCCTATATAGCGGGCACAGATACGCAGTATTTT	TRBJ2-3	-	TRBV28	-
CASSPQRGTNTGELFF	TGCGCCAGCAGCCCCCAGAGGGGGACGAACACCGGGGAGCTGTTTTTT	TRBJ2-2	-	TRBV5-1	-
CASSPTVEETQYF	TGTGCCAGCAGCCCGACGGTAGAAGAGACCCAGTACTTC	TRBJ2-5	-	TRBV6-1	-
CSARGQLNTDTQYF	TGCAGTGCTAGGGGACAGCTTAACACAGATACGCAGTATTTT	TRBJ2-3	TRBD1	TRBV20-1	few
CASSQEKVLGYEQYF	TGTGCCAGCAGCCAAGAAAAGGTTCTGGGATACGAGCAGTACTTC	TRBJ2-7	-	TRBV4-2	many
CASSLETKNTGELFF	TGCGCCAGCAGCTTGGAGACTAAGAACACCGGGGAGCTGTTTTTT	TRBJ2-2	-	TRBV5-1	-
CASSQAAGGNNEQFF	TGTGCCAGCAGCCAAGCTGCGGGGGGCAACAATGAGCAGTTCTTC	TRBJ2-1	TRBD2	TRBV3-1	few
CSGTPTRAGGPTDTQYF	TGCAGCGGGACCCCGACTAGAGCGGGAGGGCCAACGGATACGCAGTATTTT	TRBJ2-3	TRBD2	TRBV29-1	few
CASSLSGWESGYTF	TGTGCCAGCAGCTTGTCAGGGTGGGAATCTGGCTACACCTTC	TRBJ1-2	-	TRBV5-5	few
CASTRGHGYTF	TGTGCCAGCACGCGGGGCCATGGCTACACCTTC	TRBJ1-2	-	TRBV12-3/TRBV12-4	-
CSARDLGGQETQYF	TGCAGTGCTAGAGATCTGGGGGGCCAAGAGACCCAGTACTTC	TRBJ2-5	-	TRBV20-1	few
CASSVASVTDTQYF	TGTGCCAGCAGCGTCGCCTCGGTAACAGATACGCAGTATTTT	TRBJ2-3	-	TRBV7-9	many
CASSEQGAANEKLFF	TGCGCCAGCAGCGAACAGGGGGCGGCTAATGAAAAACTGTTTTTT	TRBJ1-4	TRBD1	TRBV5-1	many
CASSLGGNIQYF	TGTGCCAGCAGCTTGGGCGGGAACATTCAGTACTTC	TRBJ2-4	-	TRBV5-6	many
CASSYSPWEQYF	TGTGCCAGCAGTTACTCACCTTGGGAGCAGTACTTC	TRBJ2-7	-	TRBV6-6	few
CASSIFPGQTQETQYF	TGTGCCAGCAGCATTTTTCCGGGACAGACACAAGAGACCCAGTACTTC	TRBJ2-5	TRBD1	TRBV5-6	-
CSASITGHSYEQYF	TGCAGTGCATCCATCACAGGACACTCCTACGAGCAGTACTTC	TRBJ2-7	-	TRBV20-1	-
CSVDTEAGKPYNEQFF	TGCAGCGTGGATACTGAAGCGGGGAAACCCTACAATGAGCAGTTCTTC	TRBJ2-1	TRBD2	TRBV29-1	-
CASSTAIRGPARSNQPQHF	TGTGCCAGCAGTACCGCCATCAGGGGGCCGGCGCGTAGCAATCAGCCCCAGCATTTT	TRBJ1-5	TRBD1	TRBV28	many
CASSSTPGTGESGELFF	TGTGCCAGCAGTTCTACCCCCGGGACAGGGGAATCGGGGGAGCTGTTTTTT	TRBJ2-2	TRBD1	TRBV5-4	-
CASSPPAGETQYF	TGTGCCAGCTCACCACCGGCGGGGGAGACCCAGTACTTC	TRBJ2-5	-	TRBV18	few
CSAKRGGNQPQHF	TGCAGTGCTAAAAGGGGGGGCAATCAGCCCCAGCATTTT	TRBJ1-5	-	TRBV20-1	-
CASSDPGLRRVYEQYF	TGTGCCAGCAGTGACCCGGGACTCAGACGGGTCTACGAGCAGTACTTC	TRBJ2-7	-	TRBV2	-
CASSLISQYEQYF	TGTGCCAGCAGCCTAATATCCCAGTACGAGCAGTACTTC	TRBJ2-7	-	TRBV2	-
CASSQEASRPDNEQFF	TGTGCCAGCAGCCAAGAAGCATCCCGACCTGACAATGAGCAGTTCTTC	TRBJ2-1	-	TRBV4-2	few
CASSPDRGISPQHF	TGTGCCAGCAGTCCGGACAGGGGAATTTCGCCCCAGCATTTT	TRBJ1-5	TRBD1	TRBV12-3/TRBV12-4	-
CASSEGQHNEQFF	TGTGCCAGCAGCGAAGGACAACACAATGAGCAGTTCTTC	TRBJ2-1	-	TRBV7-6	-
CASSQVPGSYYEQYF	TGTGCCAGCAGCCAAGTTCCCGGCTCCTACTACGAGCAGTACTTC	TRBJ2-7	-	TRBV14	-
CASSRSNYEQYF	TGTGCCAGCAGCCGTAGTAACTACGAGCAGTACTTC	TRBJ2-7	-	TRBV7-8	-
CASSLGRAGGVRETQYF	TGTGCCAGCAGCTTAGGACGGGCGGGAGGAGTACGAGAGACCCAGTACTTC	TRBJ2-5	TRBD2	TRBV11-2	few
CASRDRGGTADTQYF	TGTGCCAGTCGGGACAGGGGGGGAACCGCAGATACGCAGTATTTT	TRBJ2-3	TRBD1	TRBV6-1	-
CASSVVGTSAYNEQFF	TGTGCCAGCAGCGTAGTAGGGACTAGCGCGTACAATGAGCAGTTCTTC	TRBJ2-1	TRBD2	TRBV9	few
CASSLSLAGGGETQYF	TGTGCCAGCAGTTTATCCTTAGCGGGAGGGGGCGAGACCCAGTACTTC	TRBJ2-5	TRBD2	TRBV28	-
CASSQVRDEQYF	TGTGCCAGCAGCCAAGTACGGGACGAGCAGTACTTC	TRBJ2-7	-	TRBV3-1	-